The sequence of this TCR beta chain was determined in a study of blood T cells in healthy people across ages (dated by TCRdb to between 2014 and 2017). With respect to the entire study: Template switching captured roughly one uniquely barcoded TCR beta cDNA molecule per two T cells in model experiments. The study analyzed two additional independent replicas of 1 million unique cDNA reads from the same blood draw for two donors, one aged 18 to 30 and one aged 80 or older. Four age groups were formed from the donors: young (average about 16 years), middle-aged (around 40), aged (roughly 58) and long-lived (around 82). The study measured age-related changes in TCR beta repertoire diversity using deep sequencing normalized with unique cDNA molecular identifiers.

The donors were under 40 Caucasian individuals from Russia, aged roughly 6 to 100 years, who were systemically healthy. Each donor gave ten milliliters of peripheral blood, drawn into EDTA-treated Vacutainer tubes. Ficoll-Paque density-gradient centrifugation was used to isolate PBMCs, with at least 7 million per sample. Trizol reagent was used to extract total RNA from PBMCs, with at least 5.5 micrograms per sample. For every donor, flow cytometry on a PBMC aliquot measured the percentage of naive CD45RAhigh/CD27high T cells. Preparation of the library involved 5' RACE. The run used an Illumina HiSeq 2500. A second PCR of roughly 7 to 12 cycles was run with a J-beta primer mix and a sample-barcoded 5' primer. A template-switch 5' adaptor carrying 12 random nucleotides introduced a unique molecular identifier onto each TCR beta cDNA molecule. At least 2.5 million CDR3-containing paired-end reads were obtained from each sample. First-strand cDNA was synthesized from all RNA with the Mint cDNA synthesis kit, primed by a TRBC-specific oligonucleotide. After uracil-DNA glycosylase treatment, a first 18-cycle PCR used universal primers M1SS and BC2_uni_R on all cDNA. On the authors' methods: For normalization, 1 million high-quality reads, each with a distinct molecular identifier, were randomly selected from each sample. Reads with shared molecular identifiers were discarded instead of being binned into consensus sequences. MiTCR, with a Q25 quality threshold and the strictest error-elimination algorithm, was used for CDR3 identification, clonotype clustering and error correction. A nonparametric unseen species model with Euler transformation was used to estimate lower-bound total TCR beta diversity. Using fastp trimming at Q25 and MiXCR clonotype assembly, TCRdb reanalyzed the public sequencing data and kept in-frame beta chains. Each entry is one CDR3 protein sequence, shown with its most common DNA and genes. The V and J calls shown here were made by TCRdb, not taken from the authors' results. The sample table contains 600,000 to 850,000 distinct CDR3 sequences; only one count was recorded for around a quarter of them. The ten largest make up more than 8% of the sample.

This clonotype came up a few times. This clone's antigen is unknown. Per-base quality was not reported, and no clone a single base away is much larger than it. On the study overall, not on this receptor specifically: Estimates of total diversity based on one million sequenced T cells were considered lower bounds and underestimates. Conclusive comparison of naive and antigen-experienced compartments was prevented by the profiling of bulk unsorted PBMCs. A strong correlation was found between observed TCR beta diversity and the percentage of naive T cells measured by flow cytometry. Compared with the aged group, more naive CD4+ T cells, fewer expanded clones and increased TCR diversity were shown by the long-lived group, suggesting age selection. Observed TCR beta diversity per million T cells fell roughly linearly with age, and a significant reduction was already apparent by age around 40. The CMV infection status of donors was not known, potentially confounding age-related changes in expanded clonotypes.

The same sample was also used in a study of T cells of mothers and their children. From the second report: Nine systemically healthy Caucasian individuals served as donors, namely three mothers together with their six children. cDNA synthesis consumed the entire amount of extracted RNA, loaded at about 1.5 ug RNA in each 15 ul reaction. In the second PCR, the M1S primer added sample barcodes and 2-4 random nucleotides. Over 8 million TCR beta CDR3 reads were obtained for each mother, and around 2.7 million reads were obtained for each child. In both related and unrelated pairs, thymic selection shapes the output of TCR recombination in a similar way, with inherited differences having only a minor effect. Normalized repertoire overlap in related mother-child pairs was always slightly higher than in unrelated mother-child pairs, but the difference was never significant. No persistent microchimeric T cell clones were found, with a detection sensitivity of approximately 94 clones per million clonotypes. In the study, deep NGS was used to compare the TCR beta repertoires of mothers and children, and features distinguishing related mother-child pairs from unrelated individuals were sought. The mean age was roughly 36 +/- 4 years for the mothers and approximately 11 +/- 4 years for the children. After adapter ligation was performed with NEBNext reagents, the libraries were sequenced on an Illumina HiSeq 2000 with 100+100 nt paired-end reads. To avoid cross-contamination, the mother libraries and the child libraries were prepared a month apart and sequenced in separate runs. For each donor, somewhere between about 500,000 and 2,300,000 distinct TCR beta clonotypes were identified. Naive TCR beta clonotypes were estimated from low-frequency clonotypes matched to each donor's FACS-determined naive share, without sorting.

This clonotype originated in a boy aged 10-17 years in good health. Sequenced input: blood.

The CDR3 corresponds to CASSLERNQPQHF. The sequenced DNA: TGTGCCAGCAGCTTAGAGCGGAATCAGCCCCAGCATTTT. The V gene is TRBV7-8 and the J gene is TRBJ1-5, with the D gene call left open. Trimming costs V 1 base and J 4 bases, and their ends lie 5 bases apart. Taken from cysteine to phenylalanine, the CDR3 has 13 residues. The CDR3 DNA has 39 bases and is translated from base 1. According to the germline V gene, CDR1 reads SGHVS and CDR2 reads FQNEAQ.